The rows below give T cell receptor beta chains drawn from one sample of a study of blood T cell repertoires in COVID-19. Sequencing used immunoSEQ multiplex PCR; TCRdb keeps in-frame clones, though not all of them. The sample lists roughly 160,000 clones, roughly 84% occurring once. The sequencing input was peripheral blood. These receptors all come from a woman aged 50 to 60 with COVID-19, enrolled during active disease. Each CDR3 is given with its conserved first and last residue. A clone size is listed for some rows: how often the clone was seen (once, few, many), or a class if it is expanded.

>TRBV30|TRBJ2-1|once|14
CAWRTSGGGNEQFF
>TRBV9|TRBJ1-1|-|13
CASSPAGGLEAFF
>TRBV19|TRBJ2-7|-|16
CASSTTGFPSPYEQYF
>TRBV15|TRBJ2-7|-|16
CATSRGVGTGSYEQYF
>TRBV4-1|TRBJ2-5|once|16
CASSQEGTGNGETQYF
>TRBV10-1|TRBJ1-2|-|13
CASSRDMSYGYTF
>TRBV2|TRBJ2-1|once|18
CASSEWTSGGTSYNEQFF
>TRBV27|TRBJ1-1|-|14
CASSFGQGNTEAFF
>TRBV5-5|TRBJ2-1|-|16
CASSLGWGLQSGEQFF
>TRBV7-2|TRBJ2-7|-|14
CASSLVQGSNEQYF
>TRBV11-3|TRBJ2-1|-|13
CASSQDSSGEQFF
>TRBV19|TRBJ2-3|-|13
CATNRGGTDTQYF
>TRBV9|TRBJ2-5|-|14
CASSPHGTEETQYF
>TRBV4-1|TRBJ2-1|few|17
CASSQEAPRGDYNEQFF
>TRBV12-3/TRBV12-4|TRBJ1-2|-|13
CASSWARQGGYTF
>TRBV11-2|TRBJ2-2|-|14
CASSPSMATGELFF
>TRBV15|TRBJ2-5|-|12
CAAGTGAETQYF
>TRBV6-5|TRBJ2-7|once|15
CASSYTSGASYEQYF
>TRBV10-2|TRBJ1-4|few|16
CASSERDRVPNEKLFF
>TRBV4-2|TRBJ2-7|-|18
CASSLLTARGGLSYEQYF
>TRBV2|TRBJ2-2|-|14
CASTPGLATGELFF
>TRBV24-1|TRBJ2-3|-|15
CATSWSGGLTDTQYF
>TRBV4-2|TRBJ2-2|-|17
CASSQDRLAGGPGELFF
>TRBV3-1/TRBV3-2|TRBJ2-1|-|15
CASSQGGGSYNEQFF
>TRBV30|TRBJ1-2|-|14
CAWSVQVSARGYTF
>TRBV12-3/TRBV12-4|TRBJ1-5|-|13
CASRSDDIRPQHF
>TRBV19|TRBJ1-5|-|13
CASSRTEFESQHF
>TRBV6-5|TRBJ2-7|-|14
CASTREASGYEQYF
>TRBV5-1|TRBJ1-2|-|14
CASSALTGGLGYTF
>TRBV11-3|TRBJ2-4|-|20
CASSSQTSGGLSLAKNIQYF
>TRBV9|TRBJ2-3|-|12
CASSVATDTQYF
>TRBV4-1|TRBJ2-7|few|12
CASSHPEGEQYF
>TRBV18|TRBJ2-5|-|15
CASSPPGGRIETQYF
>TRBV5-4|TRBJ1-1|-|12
CASSFGNTEAFF
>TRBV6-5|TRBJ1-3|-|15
CASRAPGGSGNTIYF
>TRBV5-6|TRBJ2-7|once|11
CASSRAGEQYF
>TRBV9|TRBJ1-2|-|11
CASGSTDGYTF
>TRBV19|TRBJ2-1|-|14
CASSPAVVDNEQFF
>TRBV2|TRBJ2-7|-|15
CASRPVQGKALEQYF
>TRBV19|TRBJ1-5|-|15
CASSDWDSSNQPQHF
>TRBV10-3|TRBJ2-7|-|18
CAISEGDAGGSATYEQYF
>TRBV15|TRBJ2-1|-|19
CATSRTPGALAGAYNEQFF
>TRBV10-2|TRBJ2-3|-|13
CASSVTSKDTQYF
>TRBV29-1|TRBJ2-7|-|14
CSVEPGQSSYEQYF
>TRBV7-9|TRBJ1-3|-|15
CASSFSPSSGNTIYF
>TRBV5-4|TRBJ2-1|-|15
CASSFTGGAYNEQFF
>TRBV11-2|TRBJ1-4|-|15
CASSVRVSTNEKLFF